This T cell receptor beta chain comes out of a study of T cells in Graves' hyperthyroidism and ophthalmopathy. This clonotype has ten or more counts. Uncontrolled infection, other autoimmune disease, pregnancy or lactation barred patients from enrollment. CDR1 and CDR2 from the germline V gene are WNHNN and SYGVQD (reference sequence). The CDR3 sequence is 13 residues long. The germline V and J ends were trimmed by 0 bases and 7 bases, with 6 bases remaining between them. Using RNA transcripts as the source, TCR beta CDR3 regions were amplified. HTBI primers were the set used in a first-round RT-PCR of the TCR CDR3. TCRdb called the multiplex PCR reads again in MiXCR, with one record for every CDR3 protein. Of about 350,000 distinct CDR3 sequences in the sample, less than 20% were seen once.

The sample taken for sequencing was blood. The rearrangement joins TRBV10-1 to TRBJ2-2; D gene ambiguous. The TCR sequence derives from a woman aged 40 to 50 with Graves' ophthalmopathy. CDR3 nucleotides: TGCGCCAGCAGTGAGTCTGGGCTCGGGGAGCTGTTTTTT. This gives the protein CASSESGLGELFF.